This T cell receptor beta chain was recovered during a study of T cells in narcolepsy (dated by TCRdb to the late 2010s). Study-wide context: The study enrolled patients with narcolepsy type 1 or type 2 (NT1, NT2) together with healthy control donors. The study sought autoreactive T cells targeting hypocretin neuron self-antigens (hypocretin, TRIB2) in narcolepsy patients, using TCR Vbeta sequencing to track clonotypes in blood and CSF.

There are 13 amino acids in the CDR3, from cysteine to phenylalanine inclusive. Just the 39-base CDR3 DNA is kept, in frame starting at base 1. Looking up the germline V gene yields CDR1 SGHTA and CDR2 FQGNSA. A distance of 6 bases separates the germline ends of V and J, which lose 3 bases and 1 base respectively. In regard to this clone: Its target antigen remains unknown. No base quality information exists; no much larger clone differs at one position.

For TCR Vbeta sequencing, memory CD4+ T cells were sorted ex vivo from the peripheral blood of narcolepsy patients and healthy controls. Libraries came from the immunoSEQ multiplex PCR assay. Not all clones reach the TCRdb copy of this immuneACCESS table, which keeps in-frame sequences only. Checked studies attribute under half of the gap to unresolved V genes and leave the rest unexplained. The sample table records approximately 31,000 clones; under 90% of these occur just once. The top ten clones comprise over 1% of the sample. Overall results and qualifications from the work: In plots comparing CSF and blood CD4+ T cell clonotypes from the same patient, HCRT-specific and TRIB2-specific autoreactive clonotypes were highlighted. Autoreactive clonotypes were reported to be detected serially in the blood of the same patients and of different patients, but not in the blood of healthy controls. Numbers of sequenced blood memory CD4+ clonotypes were comparable, averaging approximately 42,000 in patients and roughly 30,000 in controls. No sequences matching autoreactive T cell clones were contained in some blood memory CD4+ repertoires from patients and controls.

This sequence originates from a human donor with narcolepsy. The chain is encoded by TRBV7-2 joined to TRBJ1-1, with no reliable assignment of the D segment. The sequencing sample was made of CD45RA- memory CD4+ T cells from PBMCs. Reading the label with the study, this specimen's cell subset or site is: memory T cells sorted ex vivo from peripheral blood. The DNA sequence is given as TGTGCCAGCAGCTTCAGGTGGAACACTGAAGCTTTCTTT. Its protein reads: CASSFRWNTEAFF. This CDR3, with the reference TRBV7-2 and TRBJ1-1 proteins standing in past its ends, gives the full variable domain GAGVSQSPSNKVTEKGKDVELRCDPISGHTALYWYRQSLGQGLEFLIYFQGNSAPDKSGLPSDRFSAERTGGSVSTLTIQRTQQEDSAVYLCASSFRWNTEAFFGQGTRLTVV.